The rows below give T cell receptor beta chains drawn from one sample of a study of cytomegalovirus exposure and HLA in healthy donors. The repertoire was sequenced with immunoSEQ multiplex PCR; TCRdb's copy has only in-frame clones and lacks some. The table shows roughly 100,000 clones, with around 80% occurring only once. The sequenced material came from PBMCs. These receptors originate from a woman between 18 and 29 years old in good health and CMV-seropositive. Each CDR3 is given with its conserved first and last residue. The D gene is left open where the match is weak. A row's size may be missing; if present it is once, few, many or a size class.

clone_size v_call d_call cdr3_aa
. TRBV5-1 . CASSLGQTPYGYTF
. TRBV7-9 TRBD1 CASFRVGQGNTEAFF
. TRBV9 . CASSVGQFGYEQYF
. TRBV7-2 TRBD2 CASSWGGTGELFF
. TRBV4-1 . CASSQGGIRLEQYF
. TRBV9 . CASSPPLDREGETQYF
. TRBV9 . CASSVEPGPLHF
few TRBV27 TRBD2 CASSSLAVSTDTQYF
. TRBV5-1 TRBD1 CASSPDRSNEQFF
. TRBV6-1 TRBD1 CASSENRGHGYTF
. TRBV14 TRBD2 CASSLQLAGVSTDTQYF
. TRBV6-4 TRBD2 CASRASGNNEQFF
. TRBV10-3 TRBD2 CAISPGTSGANEQFF
. TRBV2 TRBD1 CAGAQDRMNTEAFF
. TRBV13 TRBD2 CASSSRRLGTSVQIYEQYF
. TRBV30 . CAWGDILPGNTIYF
. TRBV9 TRBD1 CASSAGQQGTNTEAFF
. TRBV9 . CASSPTGTTGQPQHF
. TRBV25-1 . CASSDPGGTDTQYF
. TRBV4-2 TRBD1 CASSHPDRGSNQPQHF
. TRBV5-1 TRBD1 CASTSLQQGDYEQYF
. TRBV5-5 . CASSLESLTPRGTQYF
. TRBV6-1 TRBD2 CASSDRLAGGSGEQFF
. TRBV2 . CASGRTTGELFF
. TRBV4-3 TRBD1 CASSYGTGDYEQYF
. TRBV5-1 TRBD2 CASSLGTSAHEQYF
. TRBV10-3 TRBD2 CAISETSGGLETQYF
. TRBV12-5 TRBD1 CASGLPPGQNPIHYGYTF
once TRBV7-2 TRBD1 CASSLRGTGAYEQYF
. TRBV10-3 TRBD1 CAATGQNSSYEQYF
few TRBV13 TRBD1 CASSTRQGRSGNTIYF
once TRBV5-6 . CASSFLNTGELFF
. TRBV7-8 . CASSFPRVAAFEETQYF
. TRBV10-3 TRBD2 CAISETGTSGPSRETQYF
. TRBV7-6 TRBD2 CASSSATSGTFGGELFF
. TRBV6-6 TRBD2 CASSYTGGRVDNEQFF
. TRBV4-1 TRBD2 CASSQEGLADLQYF
few TRBV5-1 . CASSLEGAGYGYTF
. TRBV19 . CASNSAGLETQYF
. TRBV5-1 . CASSLGGTTFF
. TRBV5-1 TRBD2 CASSFVAGITDTQYF
. TRBV7-2 TRBD2 CASSYLAGGLNEQFF
many TRBV2 TRBD1 CASSRDRNTGELFF
medium-sized TRBV4-3 TRBD2 CASSPRVAGGANEQFF
. TRBV2 . CASSGRAGSNYGYTF
. TRBV7-2 . CASSLARDIREFF
. TRBV4-1 . CASSQEGRVHGYTF
. TRBV5-8 . CASTPGLTTDTQYF
. TRBV7-3 TRBD2 CASSSAIGLAGPDTQYF
. TRBV18 . CASSPPSMFTKEKLFF
few TRBV5-4 . CASSLGSTDGYTF